This T cell receptor (beta chain) was retrieved from a study of breast tumors, draining lymph nodes, adjacent tissues. Whole-study findings and limits: Tumor repertoires ranked between lymph nodes and nontumor tissue in diversity, with V and J gene preferences. Most tumor T cells seemingly derive from lymph node, then expand in tumor.

TCRdb re-called the multiplex PCR reads through MiXCR, storing one row per CDR3 protein. The table lists 15,000 or so distinct CDR3 sequences, approximately 50% of them singletons. Of note for this clonotype: The antigen is unknown.

The clonotype was recovered from a female donor with breast cancer. Some clones in this sample may be carry-over from other donors' samples. Sequenced input: tumor-adjacent breast tissue.

CDR3 DNA sequence: TGCAGTGCTAGAGAACGAAGGACTAGCACCGGGGAGCTGTTTTTT. Protein product: CSARERRTSTGELFF. This chain uses TRBV20-1 with TRBJ2-2, with 7 nucleotides matching TRBD2. V shed 0 bases, J shed 4 bases, and the junction held 5 bases outside the gene matches. The CDR3 spans 15 residues. CDR1 and CDR2 (germline): DFQATT, SNEGSKA (reference sequence).